Listed below are T cell receptor beta chains from one sample, sequenced in a study of blood T cell repertoires in COVID-19. Profiled with immunoSEQ multiplex PCR; TCRdb holds only in-frame clones, not every one. The sample holds 250,000 to 350,000 clones, approximately 85% seen once. Sequenced sample: PBMCs or T cells enriched from blood (not recorded which). Receptors originate from a woman aged 25 to 45 who had recovered from COVID-19. CDR3s include the opening cysteine and the closing phenylalanine or tryptophan.

CDR3aa: CASSLGGWQEAFF
j_gene: TRBJ1-1
v_gene: TRBV12-3/TRBV12-4

CDR3aa: CASSSTGVLTF
j_gene: TRBJ2-6
v_gene: TRBV6-4

CDR3aa: CASSQVGAGATMNTEAFF
j_gene: TRBJ1-1
v_gene: TRBV4-1

CDR3aa: CASSSDSSSVPYQPQHF
j_gene: TRBJ1-5
v_gene: TRBV7-9

CDR3aa: CASSPNVRMTEKLFF
j_gene: TRBJ1-4
v_gene: TRBV9

CDR3aa: CAWSGKLEFYEQYF
j_gene: TRBJ2-7
v_gene: TRBV30

CDR3aa: CASSLSGNYGYTF
j_gene: TRBJ1-2
v_gene: TRBV5-5

CDR3aa: CASSQGGEGYSPLHF
j_gene: TRBJ1-6
v_gene: TRBV5-4

CDR3aa: CASSLDLATNYGYTF
j_gene: TRBJ1-2
v_gene: TRBV5-1

CDR3aa: CASSLDPQAIPYEQYF
j_gene: TRBJ2-7
v_gene: TRBV7-2

CDR3aa: CASSLASRGVTEAFF
j_gene: TRBJ1-1
v_gene: TRBV28

CDR3aa: CASSVNQGFPYGYTF
j_gene: TRBJ1-2
v_gene: TRBV7-8

CDR3aa: CASSQAGQGAEQYF
j_gene: TRBJ2-7
v_gene: TRBV4-1

CDR3aa: CASRYGDRDYSPLHF
j_gene: TRBJ1-6
v_gene: TRBV5-1

CDR3aa: CASSQETSRGGPDTQYF
j_gene: TRBJ2-3
v_gene: TRBV4-1

CDR3aa: CASSLARSYTEAFF
j_gene: TRBJ1-1
v_gene: TRBV11-2

CDR3aa: CASKRYPQGNQPQHF
j_gene: TRBJ1-5
v_gene: TRBV6-5